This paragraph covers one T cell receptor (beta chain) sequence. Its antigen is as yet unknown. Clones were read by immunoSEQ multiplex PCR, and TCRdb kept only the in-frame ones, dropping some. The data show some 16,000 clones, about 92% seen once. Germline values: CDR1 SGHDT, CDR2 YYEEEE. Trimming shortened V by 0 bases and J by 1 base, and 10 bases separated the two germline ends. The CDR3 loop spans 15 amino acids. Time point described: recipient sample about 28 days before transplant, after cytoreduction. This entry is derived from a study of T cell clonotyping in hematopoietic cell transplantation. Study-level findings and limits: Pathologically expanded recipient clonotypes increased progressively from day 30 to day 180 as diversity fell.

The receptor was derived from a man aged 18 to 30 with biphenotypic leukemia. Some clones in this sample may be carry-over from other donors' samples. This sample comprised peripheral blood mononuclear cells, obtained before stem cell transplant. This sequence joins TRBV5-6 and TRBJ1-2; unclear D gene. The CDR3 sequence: CASSLESGDNYGYTF. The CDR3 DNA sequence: TGTGCCAGCAGCTTGGAGTCAGGCGATAACTATGGCTACACCTTC.